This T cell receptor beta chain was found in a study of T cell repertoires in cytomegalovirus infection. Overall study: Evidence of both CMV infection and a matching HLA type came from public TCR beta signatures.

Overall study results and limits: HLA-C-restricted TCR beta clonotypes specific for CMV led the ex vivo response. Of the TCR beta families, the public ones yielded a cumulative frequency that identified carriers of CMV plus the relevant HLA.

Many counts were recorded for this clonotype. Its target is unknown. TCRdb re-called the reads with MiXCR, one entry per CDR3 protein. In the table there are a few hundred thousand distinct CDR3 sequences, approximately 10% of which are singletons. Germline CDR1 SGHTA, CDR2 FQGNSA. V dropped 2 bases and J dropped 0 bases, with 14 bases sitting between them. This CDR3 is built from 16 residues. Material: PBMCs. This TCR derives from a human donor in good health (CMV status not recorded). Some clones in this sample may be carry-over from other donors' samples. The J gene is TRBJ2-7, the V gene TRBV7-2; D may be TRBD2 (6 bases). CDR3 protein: CASSLTGGMSSYEQYF. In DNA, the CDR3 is TGTGCCAGCAGCTTAACTGGAGGGATGAGCTCCTACGAGCAGTACTTC.